The sample holds one count of the clone carrying this T cell receptor (beta chain). This sample is part of a study of OX40 agonist ivuxolimab in advanced cancers. Germline V gene data show CDR1 as SNHLY and CDR2 as FYNNEI. The CDR3 is made up of 16 amino acids. The V gene end was trimmed by 6 bases and the J gene end by 1 base; junction bases not matched to a gene: 2. Profiled with immunoSEQ multiplex PCR; TCRdb holds only in-frame clones, not every one. The table lists tens of thousands of clones, around 87% of them singletons. The starting material was CD4+ or CD8+ T cells sorted from blood, obtained in a trial of the OX40 agonist ivuxolimab. V gene TRBV2 combines with J gene TRBJ2-1; 14 nucleotides align to TRBD2. This sequence was found in an adult with an advanced solid tumor such as melanoma, head and neck, liver or kidney cancer. CDR3 region: CASSGTSGGSYNEQFF. For the CDR3, the DNA is TGTGCCAGCAGCGGGACTAGCGGGGGATCCTACAATGAGCAGTTCTTC.